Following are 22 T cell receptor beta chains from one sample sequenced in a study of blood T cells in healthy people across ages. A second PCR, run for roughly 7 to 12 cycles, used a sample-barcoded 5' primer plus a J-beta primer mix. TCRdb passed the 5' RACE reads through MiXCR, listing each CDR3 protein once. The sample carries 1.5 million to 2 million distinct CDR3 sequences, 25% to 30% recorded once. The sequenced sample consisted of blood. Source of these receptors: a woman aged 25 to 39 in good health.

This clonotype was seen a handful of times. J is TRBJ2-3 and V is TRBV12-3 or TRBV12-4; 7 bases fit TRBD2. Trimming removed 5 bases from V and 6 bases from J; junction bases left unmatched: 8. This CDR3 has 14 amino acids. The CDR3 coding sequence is TGTGCCAGCAGTCTCAGCGGGATGGTCGATACGCAGTATTTT. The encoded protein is CASSLSGMVDTQYF.

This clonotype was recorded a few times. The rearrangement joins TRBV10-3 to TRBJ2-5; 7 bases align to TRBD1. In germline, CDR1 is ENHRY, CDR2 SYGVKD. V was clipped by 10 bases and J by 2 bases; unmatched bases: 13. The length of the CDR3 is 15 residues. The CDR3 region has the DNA TGTGCCACCAGGGGCCGGACAGGAAAACAAGAGACCCAGTACTTC. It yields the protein CATRGRTGKQETQYF.

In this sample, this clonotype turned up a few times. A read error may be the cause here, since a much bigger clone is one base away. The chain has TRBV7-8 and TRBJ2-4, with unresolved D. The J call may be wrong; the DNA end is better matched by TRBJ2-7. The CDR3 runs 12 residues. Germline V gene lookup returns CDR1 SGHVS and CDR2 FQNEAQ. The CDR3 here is CASSHTPYEQYF. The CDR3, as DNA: TGTGCCAGCAGCCATACGCCCTACGAGCAGTACTTC.

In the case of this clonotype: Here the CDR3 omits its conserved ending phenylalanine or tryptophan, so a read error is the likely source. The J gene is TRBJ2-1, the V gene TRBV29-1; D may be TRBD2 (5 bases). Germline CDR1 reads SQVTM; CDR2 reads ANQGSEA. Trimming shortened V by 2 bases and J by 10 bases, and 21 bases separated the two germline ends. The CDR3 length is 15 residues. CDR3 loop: CSVEPLASGPYEQFV. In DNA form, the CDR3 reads TGCAGCGTTGAACCTTTAGCGAGCGGCCCCTACGAGCAGTTCGTC.

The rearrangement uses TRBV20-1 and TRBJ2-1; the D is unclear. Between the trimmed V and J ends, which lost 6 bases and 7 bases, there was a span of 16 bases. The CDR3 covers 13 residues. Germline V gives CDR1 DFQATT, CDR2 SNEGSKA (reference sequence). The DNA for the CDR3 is TGCAGTGCAGCCGTGGGCCCCATAAATGAGCAGTTCTTC. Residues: CSAAVGPINEQFF.

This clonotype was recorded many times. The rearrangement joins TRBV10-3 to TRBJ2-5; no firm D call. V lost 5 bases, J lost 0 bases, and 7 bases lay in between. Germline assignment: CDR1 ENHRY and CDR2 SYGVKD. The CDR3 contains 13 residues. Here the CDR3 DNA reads TGTGCCATCAGTCATAGGGACCAAGAGACCCAGTACTTC. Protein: CAISHRDQETQYF.

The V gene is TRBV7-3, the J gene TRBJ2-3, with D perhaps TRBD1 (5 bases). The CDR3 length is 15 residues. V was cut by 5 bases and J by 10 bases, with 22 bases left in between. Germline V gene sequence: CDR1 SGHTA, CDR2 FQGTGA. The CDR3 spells CASSPLRGDRQAQYF. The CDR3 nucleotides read TGTGCCAGCAGCCCCCTTAGGGGTGACCGTCAGGCGCAGTATTTT.

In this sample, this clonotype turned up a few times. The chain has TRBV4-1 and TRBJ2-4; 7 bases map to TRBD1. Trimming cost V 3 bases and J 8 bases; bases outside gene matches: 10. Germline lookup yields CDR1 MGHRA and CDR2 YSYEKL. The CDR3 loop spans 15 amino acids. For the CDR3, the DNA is TGCGCCAGCAGCCAGGGGCCAGGGGGAGAGGACATTCAGTACTTC. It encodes CASSQGPGGEDIQYF.

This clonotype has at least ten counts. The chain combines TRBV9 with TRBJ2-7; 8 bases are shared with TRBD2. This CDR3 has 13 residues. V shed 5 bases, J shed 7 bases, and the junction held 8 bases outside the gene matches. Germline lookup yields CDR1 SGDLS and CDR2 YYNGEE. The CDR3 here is CASSPAGEGEQYF. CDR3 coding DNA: TGTGCCAGCAGTCCAGCGGGGGAGGGAGAGCAGTACTTC.

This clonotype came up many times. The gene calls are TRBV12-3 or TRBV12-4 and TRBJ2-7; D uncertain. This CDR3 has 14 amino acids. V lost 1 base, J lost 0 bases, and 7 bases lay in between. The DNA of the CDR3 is TGTGCCAGCAGTTTAGGTACGCACTCCTACGAGCAGTACTTC. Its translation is CASSLGTHSYEQYF.

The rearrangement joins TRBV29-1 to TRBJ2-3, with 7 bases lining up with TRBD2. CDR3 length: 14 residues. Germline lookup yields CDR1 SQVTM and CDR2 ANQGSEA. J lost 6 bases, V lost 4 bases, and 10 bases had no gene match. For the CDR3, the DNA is TGCAGCGTTGGCCGCCGGACTAGAGATGATACGCAGTATTTT. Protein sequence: CSVGRRTRDDTQYF.

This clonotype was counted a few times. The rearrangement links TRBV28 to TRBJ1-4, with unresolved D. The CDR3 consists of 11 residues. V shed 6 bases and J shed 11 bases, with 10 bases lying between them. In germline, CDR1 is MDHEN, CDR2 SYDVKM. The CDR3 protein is CASSSQRKLFF. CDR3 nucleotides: TGTGCCAGCAGCTCCCAACGGAAACTGTTTTTT.

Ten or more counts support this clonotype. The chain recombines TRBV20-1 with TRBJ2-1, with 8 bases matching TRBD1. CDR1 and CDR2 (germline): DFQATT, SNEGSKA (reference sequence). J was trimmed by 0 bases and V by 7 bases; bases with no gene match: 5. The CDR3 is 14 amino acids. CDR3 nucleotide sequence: TGCAGTGTCGGACAGGGCATCTCCTACAATGAGCAGTTCTTC. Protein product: CSVGQGISYNEQFF.

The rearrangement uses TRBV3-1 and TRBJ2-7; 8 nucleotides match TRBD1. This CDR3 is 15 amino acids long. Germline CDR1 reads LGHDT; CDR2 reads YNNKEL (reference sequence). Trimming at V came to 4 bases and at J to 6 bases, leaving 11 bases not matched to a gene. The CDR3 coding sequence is TGTGCCAGCAGCCTTGGGACAGGTGAAAGGGGCGAGCAGTACTTC. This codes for CASSLGTGERGEQYF.

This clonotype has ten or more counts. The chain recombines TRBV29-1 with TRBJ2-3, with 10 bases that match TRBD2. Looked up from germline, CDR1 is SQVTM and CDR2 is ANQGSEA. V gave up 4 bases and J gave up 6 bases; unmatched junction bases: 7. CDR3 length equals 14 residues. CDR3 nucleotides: TGCAGCGTTGCACTAGCGGGGTCGATGGATACGCAGTATTTT. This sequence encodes CSVALAGSMDTQYF.

The CDR3: CASSTGRPNTEAFF. The CDR3 bases are TGTGCCAGCAGTACGGGACGACCGAACACTGAAGCTTTCTTT. This chain joins TRBV6-5 and TRBJ1-1; the D gene is possibly TRBD1 (5 bases). V lost 5 bases and J 1 base, leaving 11 bases between the germline ends. The CDR3 length is 14 residues. From germline, CDR1 is MNHEY and CDR2 SVGAGI.

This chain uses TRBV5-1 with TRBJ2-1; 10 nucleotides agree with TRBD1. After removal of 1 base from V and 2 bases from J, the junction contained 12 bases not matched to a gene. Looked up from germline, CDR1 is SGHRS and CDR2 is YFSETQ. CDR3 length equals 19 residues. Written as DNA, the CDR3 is TGCGCCAGCAGCTTGTTTCTGGACAGGGGGTCGTTCGCCTACAATGAGCAGTTCTTC. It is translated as CASSLFLDRGSFAYNEQFF.

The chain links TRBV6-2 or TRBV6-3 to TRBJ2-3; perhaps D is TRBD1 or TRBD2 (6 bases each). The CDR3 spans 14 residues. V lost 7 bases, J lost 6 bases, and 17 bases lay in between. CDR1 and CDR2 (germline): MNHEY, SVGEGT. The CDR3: CASTLGGSRDTQYF. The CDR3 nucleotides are TGTGCCAGCACCCTAGGGGGGTCGAGGGATACGCAGTATTTT.

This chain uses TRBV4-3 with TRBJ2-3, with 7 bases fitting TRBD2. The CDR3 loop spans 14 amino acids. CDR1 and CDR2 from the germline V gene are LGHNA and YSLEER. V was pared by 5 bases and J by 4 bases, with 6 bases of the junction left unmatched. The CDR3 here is CASSTHAGADTQYF. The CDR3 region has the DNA TGCGCCAGCAGCACCCATGCGGGAGCAGATACGCAGTATTTT.

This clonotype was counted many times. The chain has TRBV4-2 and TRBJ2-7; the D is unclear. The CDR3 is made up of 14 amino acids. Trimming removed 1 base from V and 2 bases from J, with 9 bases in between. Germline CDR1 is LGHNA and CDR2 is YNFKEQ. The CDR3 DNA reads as TGTGCCAGCAGCCAAGGGCAGAATACCTACGAGCAGTACTTC. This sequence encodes CASSQGQNTYEQYF.

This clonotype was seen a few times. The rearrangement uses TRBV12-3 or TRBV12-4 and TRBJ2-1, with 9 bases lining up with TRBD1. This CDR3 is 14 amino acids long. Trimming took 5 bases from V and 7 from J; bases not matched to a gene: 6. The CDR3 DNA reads TGTGCCAGCAGTCCGACAGGGGGGTTTAATGAGCAGTTCTTC. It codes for CASSPTGGFNEQFF.

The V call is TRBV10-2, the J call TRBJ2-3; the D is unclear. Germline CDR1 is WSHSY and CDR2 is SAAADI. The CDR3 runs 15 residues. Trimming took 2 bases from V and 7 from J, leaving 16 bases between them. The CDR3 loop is CASSEPRAALNTQYF. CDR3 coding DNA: TGCGCCAGCAGTGAGCCTCGAGCCGCTTTGAATACGCAGTATTTT.